The 24 T cell receptor beta chains below were found in one sample sequenced in a study of T cell responses to AZD1222 COVID-19 vaccine. The data were produced by immunoSEQ multiplex PCR, yet TCRdb's version contains in-frame clones alone and is incomplete. The top ten hold roughly 1.2% of the sample, which has 150,000 to 200,000 clones, roughly nine tenths seen once. The specimen was peripheral blood, collected 28 days after the second AZD1222 dose. The receptors were sampled from an adult who received the AZD1222 COVID-19 vaccine.

The J gene is TRBJ2-5, the V gene TRBV10-1, with D possibly called TRBD1 or TRBD2 (7 bases each). CDR1 is WNHNN, CDR2 SYGVQD, per germline (reference sequence). CDR3 length: 16 amino acids. The V end was cut by 3 bases, the J end by 2 bases, with 16 bases between. The CDR3 reads CASSDPRGDSQETQYF. CDR3 nucleotides: TGCGCCAGCAGTGACCCTCGGGGGGACAGTCAAGAGACCCAGTACTTC.

The V call is TRBV6-5, the J call TRBJ1-1; no clear D gene. There are 15 residues in the CDR3. The ends were cut back, 6 bases at V and 1 base at J, with 15 bases in the middle. Per the germline V gene, CDR1 is MNHEY and CDR2 is SVGAGI. The CDR3 bases are TGTGCCAGCAGGGCCTTCGGCTGGCGGAACACTGAAGCTTTCTTT. Protein product: CASRAFGWRNTEAFF.

This chain joins TRBV19 and TRBJ2-7; 8 bases are shared with TRBD1. Germline V gene sequence: CDR1 LNHDA, CDR2 SQIVND (reference sequence). CDR3 length: 14 amino acids. V shed 4 bases, J shed 2 bases, and the junction held 4 bases outside the gene matches. DNA of the CDR3: TGTGCCAGTAGTACGCAACAGGGGGCCTACGAGCAGTACTTC. Translation: CASSTQQGAYEQYF.

The V call is TRBV5-5, the J call TRBJ1-2; possibly TRBD1 for D (5 bases). Trimming removed 4 bases from V and 3 bases from J, with 19 bases in between. The CDR3 contains 16 residues. CDR1 and CDR2 from the germline V gene are SGHKS and YYEKEE (reference sequence). CDR3 region: CASSIRTGIPDYGYTF. The CDR3, as DNA: TGTGCCAGCAGCATTAGAACAGGAATTCCGGACTATGGCTACACCTTC.

The V gene is TRBV18, the J gene TRBJ1-5; D is perhaps TRBD1 (6 bases). The CDR3 spans 16 residues. The germline V and J ends were trimmed by 1 base and 7 bases, with 17 bases remaining between them. Looked up from germline, CDR1 is KGHSH and CDR2 is LQKENI. In DNA form, the CDR3 reads TGTGCCAGCTCACCACGCCGGACAGAGGGAAAACAGCCCCAGCATTTT. As protein: CASSPRRTEGKQPQHF.

The chain combines TRBV7-9 with TRBJ1-1; D is uncertain. Trimming shortened V by 3 bases and J by 4 bases, and 9 bases separated the two germline ends. Germline CDR1 SEHNR, CDR2 FQNEAQ (reference sequence). This CDR3 comprises 13 residues. The CDR3 region is CASSFRDRTEAFF. DNA of the CDR3: TGTGCCAGCAGCTTTAGGGATCGCACTGAAGCTTTCTTT.

The V call is TRBV2, the J call TRBJ1-1; possible D gene TRBD1, 6 bases. CDR1 and CDR2 (germline): SNHLY, FYNNEI. CDR3 length: 13 residues. Trimming left V 8 bases short and J 5 bases short, with 15 bases between. The CDR3 loop reads CASEDRRTTEAFF. The CDR3, as DNA: TGTGCCAGCGAGGACAGACGAACGACTGAAGCTTTCTTT. The variable domain in full, completed from reference TRBV2 and TRBJ1-1, reads EPEVTQTPSHQVTQMGQEVILRCVPISNHLYFYWYRQILGQKVEFLVSFYNNEISEKSEIFDDQFSVERPDGSNFTLKIRSTKLEDSAMYFCASEDRRTTEAFFGQGTRLTVV.

The chain recombines TRBV20-1 with TRBJ2-3; D uncertain. V lost 3 bases to trimming and J lost 5 bases, with 6 bases between them. CDR1 and CDR2 from the germline V gene are DFQATT and SNEGSKA (reference sequence). The CDR3 is 11 residues long. The CDR3: CSASNQDTQYF. CDR3 coding DNA: TGCAGTGCTAGTAACCAAGATACGCAGTATTTT.

V gene TRBV12-5 combines with J gene TRBJ2-3; maybe TRBD2 (7 bases). CDR1 and CDR2 (germline): LGHNT, FRNRAP. V was cut by 6 bases and J by 6 bases, with 19 bases left in between. The length of the CDR3 is 15 residues. The CDR3: CASGLALGGPDTQYF. The CDR3 coding sequence is TGTGCTAGTGGACTAGCTTTGGGGGGGCCGGATACGCAGTATTTT.

This chain uses TRBV5-1 with TRBJ2-3; 7 bases match TRBD1. The V segment lost 2 bases and the J segment 1 base; nucleotides outside the gene matches: 1. From germline, CDR1 is SGHRS and CDR2 YFSETQ. The CDR3 is 14 amino acids. CDR3 loop: CASSLQGRTDTQYF. The CDR3 nucleotides are TGCGCCAGCAGCTTACAGGGGCGCACAGATACGCAGTATTTT.

The chain couples TRBV28 to TRBJ1-1; 9 bases map to TRBD1. Germline loops: CDR1 MDHEN, CDR2 SYDVKM. With 5 bases clipped from V and 6 bases from J, the junction kept 7 bases outside the gene matches. The CDR3 length is 14 residues. CDR3 bases: TGTGCCAGCAGTCCGTCCGGGACAGGGTCTGAAGCTTTCTTT. Its translation: CASSPSGTGSEAFF.

The V call is TRBV5-4, the J call TRBJ2-3; possible D gene TRBD2, 7 bases. Germline CDR1 and CDR2: SGHNT and YYREEE (reference sequence). V gave up 4 bases and J gave up 3 bases, with 18 bases separating them. The CDR3 totals 16 residues. The CDR3: CASSINGGAGTDTQYF. CDR3 nucleotide sequence: TGTGCCAGCAGCATAAATGGGGGGGCTGGGACAGATACGCAGTATTTT.

The chain combines TRBV28 with TRBJ2-5; 14 bases fit TRBD2. Trimming removed 4 bases from V and 5 bases from J; junction bases left unmatched: 12. Germline V gene data show CDR1 as MDHEN and CDR2 as SYDVKM. The CDR3 is 18 residues long. For the CDR3, the DNA is TGTGCCAGCAGTTCCGGACTAGCGGGAGGTTTGTTTCGGGAGACCCAGTACTTC. It yields the protein CASSSGLAGGLFRETQYF.

The chain recombines TRBV3-1 (or the pseudogene TRBV3-2) with TRBJ1-1; tentative D call: TRBD1 (5 bases). V was clipped by 5 bases and J by 4 bases, with 17 bases between them. The CDR3 runs to 15 residues. Germline V gene sequence: CDR1 LGHDT, CDR2 YNNKEL (reference sequence). DNA of the CDR3: TGTGCCAGCAGCGGAGGAAGGGGCCGTCGCACTGAAGCTTTCTTT. Protein: CASSGGRGRRTEAFF.

V usage is TRBV7-9 and J usage is TRBJ1-1; no definite D call. Germline V gives CDR1 SEHNR, CDR2 FQNEAQ (reference sequence). Between the trimmed V and J ends, which lost 4 bases and 8 bases, there was a span of 11 bases. The CDR3 sequence is 12 residues long. The CDR3 bases are TGTGCCAGCAGCTCCGGGCGGGGAGAAGCTTTCTTT. It specifies CASSSGRGEAFF.

The gene calls are TRBV25-1 and TRBJ1-1; possible D gene TRBD1, 5 bases. The CDR3 is 15 amino acids. Trimming removed 3 bases at V and 5 bases at J, with 16 bases between. Germline assignment: CDR1 MGHDK and CDR2 SYGVNS. CDR3 sequence: CASSDPKRGSTEAFF. The CDR3 DNA reads as TGTGCCAGCAGTGATCCCAAGAGGGGTAGTACTGAAGCTTTCTTT.

The chain recombines TRBV6-5 with TRBJ1-1; D gene ambiguous. V was clipped by 0 bases and J by 1 base, with 6 bases between them. Germline assignment: CDR1 MNHEY and CDR2 SVGAGI. The CDR3 loop spans 14 amino acids. CDR3 residues: CASSYSNQNTEAFF. The CDR3 DNA reads TGTGCCAGCAGTTACTCGAACCAGAACACTGAAGCTTTCTTT.

J is TRBJ1-5 and V is TRBV7-2; D is uncertain. The V gene lost 1 base and the J gene lost 4 bases, with 5 bases spanning the gap. Germline loops: CDR1 SGHTA, CDR2 FQGNSA. The CDR3 is made up of 13 amino acids. CDR3 sequence reads: CASSLVVNQPQHF. In DNA, the CDR3 is TGTGCCAGCAGCTTAGTCGTAAATCAGCCCCAGCATTTT.

The rearrangement links TRBV7-2 to TRBJ2-7; no definite D call. CDR1 and CDR2 (germline): SGHTA, FQGNSA. V was shortened by 1 base and J by 7 bases, with 17 bases between the two germline ends. The CDR3 is 15 amino acids. This CDR3 is CASSLGSLIYREQYF. The CDR3 DNA reads TGTGCCAGCAGCTTAGGGTCCCTTATTTACAGAGAGCAGTACTTC.

The chain carries TRBV27 and TRBJ2-3; D gene ambiguous. The CDR3 is 14 amino acids. CDR1 is MNHEY, CDR2 SMNVEV, per germline (reference sequence). Between the trimmed V and J ends, which lost 4 bases and 0 bases, there was a span of 8 bases. CDR3 loop: CASSWLASTDTQYF. The CDR3 DNA follows: TGTGCCAGCAGTTGGTTGGCAAGCACAGATACGCAGTATTTT.

The V and J genes are TRBV9 and TRBJ2-7, with 9 bases aligning to TRBD1. Germline V CDR1 and CDR2: SGDLS, YYNGEE. The CDR3 sequence is 14 residues long. V was clipped by 2 bases and J by 7 bases; unmatched bases: 7. DNA for the CDR3: TGTGCCAGCAGCGTGGCCGGGACAGGGAGTGAGCAGTACTTC. Translation gives CASSVAGTGSEQYF.

The V and J genes are TRBV7-3 and TRBJ1-2; D possibly corresponds to TRBD1 (6 bases). V was trimmed by 5 bases and J by 4 bases, leaving 14 bases between them. The CDR3 consists of 14 residues. The V gene's germline CDR1 is SGHTA and CDR2 FQGTGA. The CDR3 protein is CASSKSGEGYGYTF. The CDR3 nucleotides are TGTGCCAGCAGCAAGTCAGGGGAGGGCTATGGCTACACCTTC.

The rearrangement uses TRBV14 and TRBJ2-3; TRBD2 aligns across 7 bases. Germline V lookup: CDR1 SGHDN, CDR2 FVKESK. CDR3 length: 19 residues. V lost 1 base, J lost 0 bases, and 13 bases stayed unmatched. The CDR3 reads CASSQAYGGSWESTDTQYF. The CDR3 nucleotides are TGTGCCAGCAGCCAAGCGTATGGCGGGAGTTGGGAGAGCACAGATACGCAGTATTTT.

The CDR3 bases are TGCGCCAGCAGTGTAACAGGGATCGCTGAAGCTTTCTTT. Translating gives CASSVTGIAEAFF. This chain joins TRBV10-1 and TRBJ1-1; D might be TRBD1 (6 bases). V was pared by 4 bases and J by 6 bases, with 12 bases between. This CDR3 has 13 amino acids. CDR1 WNHNN and CDR2 SYGVQD come from the germline V gene (reference sequence).